A selection of T cell receptor beta chains follows, all from one sample in a study of blood T cell repertoires in COVID-19. Here immunoSEQ multiplex PCR was the method, and the copy in TCRdb shows in-frame clones only, minus some. The repertoire holds 140,000 to 150,000 clones, about nine tenths seen once, with around 0.91% in the top ten. The sequencing input was peripheral blood. These receptors all come from a woman in her fifties or sixties with acute or convalescent COVID-19. Each CDR3 is given without its conserved first and last residue.

v_call,j_call,cdr3_aa
TRBV24-1,TRBJ2-7,ATSDLSTEEQY
TRBV9,TRBJ2-1,ASSVVPNEQF
TRBV5-1,TRBJ2-2,ASSLDLNTGELF
TRBV21-1,TRBJ1-5,ASRGTGTQPQH
TRBV10-1,TRBJ2-1,ASSGTNTGTSGVYEQF
TRBV6-1,TRBJ1-5,ASSEGRWDNQPQH
TRBV18,TRBJ1-2,ASSPATGGKDGYT
TRBV11-2,TRBJ1-5,ASSLDQRESQPQH
TRBV7-2,TRBJ2-7,ASSVGLITYEQY
TRBV5-1,TRBJ1-1,ASSRWGDEAF
TRBV11-2,TRBJ1-1,ASSSLTTGTEAF
TRBV7-6,TRBJ2-2,ASSLAESANTGELF
TRBV7-8,TRBJ2-1,ASSLERQVEQF
TRBV10-3,TRBJ2-3,AISVSGSGATDTQY